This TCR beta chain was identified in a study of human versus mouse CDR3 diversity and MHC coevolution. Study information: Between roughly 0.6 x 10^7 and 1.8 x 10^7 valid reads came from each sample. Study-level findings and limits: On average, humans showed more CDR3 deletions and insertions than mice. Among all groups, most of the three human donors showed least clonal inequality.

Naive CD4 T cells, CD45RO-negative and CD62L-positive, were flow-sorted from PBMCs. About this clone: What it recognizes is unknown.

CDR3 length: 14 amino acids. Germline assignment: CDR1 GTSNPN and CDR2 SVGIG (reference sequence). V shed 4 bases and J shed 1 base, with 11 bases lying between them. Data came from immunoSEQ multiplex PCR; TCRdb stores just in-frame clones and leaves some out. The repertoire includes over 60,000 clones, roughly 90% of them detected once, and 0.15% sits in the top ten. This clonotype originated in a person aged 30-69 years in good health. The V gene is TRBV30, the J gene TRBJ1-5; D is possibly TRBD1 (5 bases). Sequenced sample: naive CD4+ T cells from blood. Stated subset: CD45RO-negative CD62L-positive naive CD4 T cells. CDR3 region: CAWKAGFSNQPQHF. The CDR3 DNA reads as TGTGCCTGGAAAGCAGGGTTCAGCAATCAGCCCCAGCATTTT.